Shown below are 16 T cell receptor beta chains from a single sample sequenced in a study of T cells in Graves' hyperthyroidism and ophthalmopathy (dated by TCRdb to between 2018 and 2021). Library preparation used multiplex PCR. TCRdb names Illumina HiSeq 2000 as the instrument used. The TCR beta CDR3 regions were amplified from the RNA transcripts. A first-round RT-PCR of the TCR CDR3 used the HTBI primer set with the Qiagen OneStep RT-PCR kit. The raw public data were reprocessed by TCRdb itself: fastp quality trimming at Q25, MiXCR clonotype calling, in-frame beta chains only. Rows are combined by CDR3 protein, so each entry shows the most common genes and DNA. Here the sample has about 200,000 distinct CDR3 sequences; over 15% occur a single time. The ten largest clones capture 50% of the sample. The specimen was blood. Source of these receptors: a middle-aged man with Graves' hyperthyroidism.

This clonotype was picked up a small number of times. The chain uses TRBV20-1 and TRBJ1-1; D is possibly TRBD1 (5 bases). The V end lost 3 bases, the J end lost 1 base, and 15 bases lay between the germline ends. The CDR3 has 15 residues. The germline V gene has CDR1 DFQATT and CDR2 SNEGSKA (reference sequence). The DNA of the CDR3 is TGCAGTGCTAGCTTGCCGACGGGGGGGAACACTGAAGCTTTCTTT. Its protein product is CSASLPTGGNTEAFF.

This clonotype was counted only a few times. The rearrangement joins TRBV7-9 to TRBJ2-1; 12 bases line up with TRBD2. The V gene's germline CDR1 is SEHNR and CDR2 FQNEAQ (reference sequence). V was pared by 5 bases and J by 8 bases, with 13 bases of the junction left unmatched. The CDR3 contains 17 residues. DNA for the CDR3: TGTGCCAGCAGCGCAAAAACGACTAGCGGGAGTTCCCATGAGCAGTTCTTC. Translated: CASSAKTTSGSSHEQFF.

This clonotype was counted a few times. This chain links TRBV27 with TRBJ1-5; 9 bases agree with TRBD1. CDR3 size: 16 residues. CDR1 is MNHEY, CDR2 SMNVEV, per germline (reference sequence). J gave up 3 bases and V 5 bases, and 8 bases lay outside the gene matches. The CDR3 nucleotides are TGTGCCAGCAGTCTTTGGACAGGGGAAAACAATCAGCCCCAGCATTTT. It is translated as CASSLWTGENNQPQHF.

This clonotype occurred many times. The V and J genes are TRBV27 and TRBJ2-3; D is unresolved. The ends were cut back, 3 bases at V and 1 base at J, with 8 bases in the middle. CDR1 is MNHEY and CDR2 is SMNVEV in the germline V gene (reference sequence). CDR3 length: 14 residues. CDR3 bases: TGTGCCAGCAGTTTCCTAGAGGGCACAGATACGCAGTATTTT. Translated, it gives CASSFLEGTDTQYF.

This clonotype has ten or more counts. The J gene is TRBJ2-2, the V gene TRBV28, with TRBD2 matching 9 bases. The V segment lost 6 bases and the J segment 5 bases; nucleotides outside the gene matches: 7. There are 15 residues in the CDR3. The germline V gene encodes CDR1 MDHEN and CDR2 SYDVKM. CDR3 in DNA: TGTGCCAGCAGACTCGGACTAGCGACAACCGGGGAGCTGTTTTTT. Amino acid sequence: CASRLGLATTGELFF.

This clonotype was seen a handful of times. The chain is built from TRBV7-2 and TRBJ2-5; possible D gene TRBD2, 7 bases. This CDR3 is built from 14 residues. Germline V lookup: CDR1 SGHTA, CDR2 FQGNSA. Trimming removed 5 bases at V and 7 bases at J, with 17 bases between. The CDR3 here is CASSPGGGLRTQYF. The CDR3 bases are TGTGCCAGCAGCCCGGGGGGCGGACTTAGGACCCAGTACTTC.

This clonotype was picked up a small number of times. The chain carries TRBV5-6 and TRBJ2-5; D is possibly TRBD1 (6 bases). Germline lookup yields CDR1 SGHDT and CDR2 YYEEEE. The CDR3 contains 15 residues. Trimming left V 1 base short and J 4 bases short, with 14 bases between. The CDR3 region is CASSLWQGRRETQYF. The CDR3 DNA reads TGTGCCAGCAGCTTGTGGCAGGGGCGGCGAGAGACCCAGTACTTC.

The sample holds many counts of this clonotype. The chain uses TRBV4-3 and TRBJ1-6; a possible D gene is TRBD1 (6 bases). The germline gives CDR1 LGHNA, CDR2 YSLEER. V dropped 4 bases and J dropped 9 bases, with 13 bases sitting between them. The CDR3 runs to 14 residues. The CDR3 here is CASSLDRFTSPLHF. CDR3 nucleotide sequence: TGCGCCAGCAGCCTCGACAGGTTTACTTCACCCCTCCACTTT.

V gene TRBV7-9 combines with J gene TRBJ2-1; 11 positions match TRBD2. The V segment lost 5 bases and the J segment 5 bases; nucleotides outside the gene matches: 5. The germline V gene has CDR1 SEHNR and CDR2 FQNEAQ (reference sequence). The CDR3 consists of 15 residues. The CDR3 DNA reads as TGTGCCAGCAGCCCACCTAGCGGGAGGAACAATGAGCAGTTCTTC. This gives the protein CASSPPSGRNNEQFF.

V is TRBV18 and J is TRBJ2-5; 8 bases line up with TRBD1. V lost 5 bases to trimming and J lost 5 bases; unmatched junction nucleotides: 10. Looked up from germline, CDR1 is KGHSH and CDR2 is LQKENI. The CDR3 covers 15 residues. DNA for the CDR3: TGTGCCAGCTCATCCGGACAGGGCTCGAGGGAGACCCAGTACTTC. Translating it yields CASSSGQGSRETQYF.

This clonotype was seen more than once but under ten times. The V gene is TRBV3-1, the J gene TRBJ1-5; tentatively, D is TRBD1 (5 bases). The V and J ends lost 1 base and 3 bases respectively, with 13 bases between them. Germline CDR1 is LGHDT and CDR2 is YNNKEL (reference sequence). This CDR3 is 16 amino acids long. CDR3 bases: TGTGCCAGCAGCCAAGGAACAGGAGTCCTCAATCAGCCCCAGCATTTT. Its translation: CASSQGTGVLNQPQHF.

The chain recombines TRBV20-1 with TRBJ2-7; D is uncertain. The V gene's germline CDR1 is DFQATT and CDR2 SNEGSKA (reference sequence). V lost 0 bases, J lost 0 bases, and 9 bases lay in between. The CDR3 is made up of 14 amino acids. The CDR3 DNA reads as TGCAGTGCTAGAGATCAGTCTAGCTCCTACGAGCAGTACTTC. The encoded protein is CSARDQSSSYEQYF.

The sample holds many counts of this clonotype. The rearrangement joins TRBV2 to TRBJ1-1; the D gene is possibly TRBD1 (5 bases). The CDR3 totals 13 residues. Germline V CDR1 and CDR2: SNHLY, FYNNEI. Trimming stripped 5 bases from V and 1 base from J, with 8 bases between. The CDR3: CASSTGQNTEAFF. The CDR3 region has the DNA TGTGCCAGCAGTACCGGACAGAACACTGAAGCTTTCTTT.

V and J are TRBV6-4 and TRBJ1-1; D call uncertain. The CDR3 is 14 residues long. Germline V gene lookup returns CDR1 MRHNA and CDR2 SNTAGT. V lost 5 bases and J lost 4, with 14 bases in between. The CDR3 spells CASSPTSGSTEAFF. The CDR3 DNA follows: TGTGCCAGCAGTCCCACGTCCGGATCCACTGAAGCTTTCTTT.

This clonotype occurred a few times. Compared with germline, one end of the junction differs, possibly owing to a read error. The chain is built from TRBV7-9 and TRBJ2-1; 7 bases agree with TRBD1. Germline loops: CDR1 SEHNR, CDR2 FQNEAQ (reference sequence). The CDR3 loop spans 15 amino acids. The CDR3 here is CASSQADRRDNEQFF. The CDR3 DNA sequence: TGCGCCAGCAGCCAAGCGGACAGGAGAGACAATGAGCAGTTCTTC.

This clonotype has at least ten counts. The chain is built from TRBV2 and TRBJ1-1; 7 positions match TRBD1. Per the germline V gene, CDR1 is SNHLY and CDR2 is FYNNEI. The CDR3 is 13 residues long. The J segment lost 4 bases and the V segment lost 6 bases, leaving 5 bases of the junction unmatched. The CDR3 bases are TGTGCCAGCAGAAAACAGGGGTCCACTGAAGCTTTCTTT. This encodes CASRKQGSTEAFF.